A selection of T cell receptor beta chains follows, all from one sample in a study of cytomegalovirus exposure and HLA in healthy donors. Profiling relied on immunoSEQ multiplex PCR, and the TCRdb table lists in-frame clones only, not all of them. The data show about 60,000 clones, and the top ten clones hold approximately 10%. What was sequenced was PBMCs. These receptors originate from a middle-aged man in good health and CMV-seropositive. Each CDR3 is given with its conserved first and last residue. The D gene is left open where the match is weak.

j_call: TRBJ1-2
v_call: TRBV27
d_call: TRBD1
cdr3_nt: TGTGCCAGCAGGCGGACAGGGGAAGGTTATGGCTACACCTTC
cdr3_aa: CASRRTGEGYGYTF

j_call: TRBJ2-3
v_call: TRBV19
d_call: .
cdr3_nt: TGTGCCAGTAGTATCCGGGATACGCAGTATTTT
cdr3_aa: CASSIRDTQYF

j_call: TRBJ2-1
v_call: TRBV19
d_call: .
cdr3_nt: TGTGCCAGTAGTATAGCGAGGGAGCTAACCTACAATGAGCAGTTCTTC
cdr3_aa: CASSIARELTYNEQFF

j_call: TRBJ2-1
v_call: TRBV6-6
d_call: TRBD2
cdr3_nt: TGTGCCAGCAGTTACTCTAGCGGGGGGGCCGACAATGAGCAGTTCTTC
cdr3_aa: CASSYSSGGADNEQFF

j_call: TRBJ2-3
v_call: TRBV4-1
d_call: .
cdr3_nt: TGCGCCAGCAGCCAAGAGCGGGGGCTTATCACAGATACGCAGTATTTT
cdr3_aa: CASSQERGLITDTQYF

j_call: TRBJ1-1
v_call: TRBV5-1
d_call: TRBD1
cdr3_nt: TGCGCCAGCAGCCCCCGGACAGGGAGGATGAACACTGAAGCTTTCTTT
cdr3_aa: CASSPRTGRMNTEAFF

j_call: TRBJ2-7
v_call: TRBV11-3
d_call: .
cdr3_nt: TGTGCCAGCAGCCACCCGGGGGAGCCCGAGCAGTACTTC
cdr3_aa: CASSHPGEPEQYF

j_call: TRBJ1-2
v_call: TRBV5-3
d_call: TRBD1
cdr3_nt: TGTGCCAGAAGCCCTCCGGGACAGGGGAACTATGGCTACACCTTC
cdr3_aa: CARSPPGQGNYGYTF

j_call: TRBJ1-1
v_call: TRBV28
d_call: .
cdr3_nt: TGTGCCAGCAGTTTACCGGGAGCGAACACTGAAGCTTTCTTT
cdr3_aa: CASSLPGANTEAFF

j_call: TRBJ2-3
v_call: TRBV5-5
d_call: TRBD1
cdr3_nt: TGTGCCAGCAGCTTGGGTTGGACAGGACCAGATACGCAGTATTTT
cdr3_aa: CASSLGWTGPDTQYF

j_call: TRBJ1-1
v_call: TRBV18
d_call: TRBD1
cdr3_nt: TGTGCCAGCTCACCTTCAGGACAGGGACAAGACACTGAAGCTTTCTTT
cdr3_aa: CASSPSGQGQDTEAFF

j_call: TRBJ2-5
v_call: TRBV6-1
d_call: .
cdr3_nt: TGTGCCAGCAGAGGGGCAGGTCAAGAGACCCAGTACTTC
cdr3_aa: CASRGAGQETQYF

j_call: TRBJ1-5
v_call: TRBV18
d_call: .
cdr3_nt: TGTGCCAGCTCACTCCCGGGGGGTCTAGGTCCCCAGCATTTT
cdr3_aa: CASSLPGGLGPQHF

j_call: TRBJ2-1
v_call: TRBV7-2
d_call: TRBD1
cdr3_nt: TGTGCCAGCAGCTTATACAGGGGCCTAAATTACAATGAGCAGTTCTTC
cdr3_aa: CASSLYRGLNYNEQFF

j_call: TRBJ1-2
v_call: TRBV5-4
d_call: .
cdr3_nt: TGTGCCAGCAGCCAGGGTAGCCCCAACTATGGCTACACCTTC
cdr3_aa: CASSQGSPNYGYTF

j_call: TRBJ2-3
v_call: TRBV5-6
d_call: TRBD1
cdr3_nt: TGTGCCAGCAGCTTGGAAACAGGGGTACTGGCAGATACGCAGTATTTT
cdr3_aa: CASSLETGVLADTQYF

j_call: TRBJ2-1
v_call: TRBV10-3
d_call: TRBD2
cdr3_nt: TGTGCCATCAGTGAGGCTGCGACTAGCCCCCACAATGAGCAGTTCTTC
cdr3_aa: CAISEAATSPHNEQFF

j_call: TRBJ1-2
v_call: TRBV30
d_call: TRBD1
cdr3_nt: TGTGCCTGGAGTGTCGATGAGAACGGACAGGGGGCTGGTGGCTACACCTTC
cdr3_aa: CAWSVDENGQGAGGYTF

j_call: TRBJ1-1
v_call: TRBV29-1
d_call: TRBD1
cdr3_nt: TGCAGCGCGAAACAAGGAGGGGGCGATATCACTGAAGCTTTCTTT
cdr3_aa: CSAKQGGGDITEAFF

j_call: TRBJ2-5
v_call: TRBV18
d_call: TRBD2
cdr3_nt: TGTGCCAGCTCACCATTGCTAGCGGGACAAACAGAGGCGACCCAGTACTTC
cdr3_aa: CASSPLLAGQTEATQYF

j_call: TRBJ1-2
v_call: TRBV6-5
d_call: .
cdr3_nt: TGTGCCAGCAGTTACGAGAGTCTCCCGGGGGATGGCTACACCTTC
cdr3_aa: CASSYESLPGDGYTF

j_call: TRBJ1-1
v_call: TRBV2
d_call: .
cdr3_nt: TGTGCCAGCAGTCCAGCGGGCCAAGCTGAAGCTTTCTTT
cdr3_aa: CASSPAGQAEAFF

j_call: TRBJ1-1
v_call: TRBV6-5
d_call: .
cdr3_nt: TGTGCCAGCATGGACAGCACACTGGGGACTGAAGCTTTCTTT
cdr3_aa: CASMDSTLGTEAFF

j_call: TRBJ1-2
v_call: TRBV5-6
d_call: .
cdr3_nt: TGTGCCAGCAGCGCCCTAAGGGGACTGCCCTATGGCTACACCTTC
cdr3_aa: CASSALRGLPYGYTF

j_call: TRBJ2-2
v_call: TRBV29-1
d_call: TRBD2
cdr3_nt: TGCAGCGCCGGACTAGCGGGGAACACCGGGGAGCTGTTTTTT
cdr3_aa: CSAGLAGNTGELFF

j_call: TRBJ2-7
v_call: TRBV2
d_call: .
cdr3_nt: TGTGCCAGCGGGGGGGCCTGGTACGAGCAGTACTTC
cdr3_aa: CASGGAWYEQYF